This TCR beta chain was recorded in a study of Ad26.COV2.S vaccination and SARS-CoV-2 variants. Study context: In the COV1001 trial, the donor was in the Ad26.COV2.S arm. Dosing was one shot or two shots 56 days apart. Findings and caveats of the study: Considerable breadth of spike-specific CD8+ and CD4+ T cell responses has reportedly been documented following vaccination.

The data were produced by immunoSEQ multiplex PCR, yet TCRdb's version contains in-frame clones alone and is incomplete. The repertoire includes approximately 350,000 clones, around nine tenths of them detected once, and 3.4% sits in the top ten. This clone was seen just once. Its target is not known. Treatment indicated: around 19 received Ad26.COV2.S at low or high dose, single or two shots; roughly five received placebo; per-sample allocation not given. On day 63 after the first injection, vaccine and placebo recipients gave samples. Boston supplied an adult donor aged 18-55 years. The CDR3 contains 14 residues. Germline loops: CDR1 KGHSH, CDR2 LQKENI. The V end was cut by 2 bases, the J end by 12 bases, with 17 bases between.

Sequencing was performed on peripheral blood, taken in a trial of Ad26.COV2.S vaccine versus placebo. The TCR originated in a person aged 18-60 years who received the Ad26.COV2.S COVID-19 vaccine or a placebo. This chain links TRBV18 with TRBJ2-1; D not certain. The DNA for the CDR3 is TGTGCCAGCTCACCAGAGCAGAGCTCAATGGGGCAGTTCTTC. Its protein is CASSPEQSSMGQFF.